These 28 T cell receptor beta chains were all obtained from the same sample, sequenced in a study of T cells in localized non-small cell lung cancer. The protocol was immunoSEQ multiplex PCR, while the TCRdb copy is restricted to in-frame clones and leaves out a portion. In the table there are roughly 2,500 clones, 24% of which are singletons. The starting material was lung tumor tissue, obtained before any cancer treatment. Receptors were obtained from a woman aged 35 to 69 with stage II squamous cell lung carcinoma.

The chain links TRBV29-1 to TRBJ1-5; TRBD1 might be the D (6 bases). V was shortened by 7 bases and J by 4 bases, with 14 bases between the two germline ends. Germline lookup yields CDR1 SQVTM and CDR2 ANQGSEA. The CDR3 is made up of 13 amino acids. The CDR3 DNA reads as TGCAGCGCGCGGGGGGGGCTGAATCAGCCCCAGCATTTT. Its translation is CSARGGLNQPQHF.

This sequence joins TRBV9 and TRBJ2-3; 9 nucleotides line up with TRBD2. The CDR3 consists of 21 residues. V dropped 3 bases and J dropped 0; count of bases not matched to a gene: 20. Germline-derived CDR1 and CDR2 are SGDLS and YYNGEE. Here the CDR3 DNA reads TGTGCCAGCAGCGACGGACGAGGCGGGGGGGCCTCGGCTCCTAGCACAGATACGCAGTATTTT. Translated: CASSDGRGGGASAPSTDTQYF.

This clone qualifies as medium-sized. The chain combines TRBV6-8 with TRBJ1-1; the D gene is possibly TRBD1 (5 bases). The CDR3 sequence is 13 residues long. V shed 5 bases and J shed 5 bases, with 12 bases lying between them. Germline V gene sequence: CDR1 MNHGY, CDR2 SAAAGT. CDR3 residues: CASSAGTRTEAFF. The CDR3 DNA is TGTGCCAGCAGTGCCGGGACTCGGACTGAAGCTTTCTTT.

This clone was seen only a few times. This chain uses TRBV6-8 with TRBJ2-7; 9 bases line up with TRBD1. This CDR3 contains 14 residues. Losses at the gene ends were 3 bases for V and 6 bases for J; bases not matched to a gene: 6. Germline assignment: CDR1 MNHGY and CDR2 SAAAGT. This CDR3 is CASSYGQGMGEQYF. As DNA, the CDR3 is TGTGCCAGCAGTTATGGACAGGGGATGGGCGAGCAGTACTTC.

The chain carries TRBV19 and TRBJ1-2, with no clear D. CDR1 and CDR2 (germline): LNHDA, SQIVND (reference sequence). V dropped 3 bases and J dropped 8 bases, with 13 bases sitting between them. The CDR3 sequence is 13 residues long. The CDR3 region is CASSISGVRGYTF. DNA of the CDR3: TGTGCCAGTAGTATCTCCGGGGTACGAGGCTACACCTTC.

Only a few counts were recorded for this clone. This rearrangement joins TRBV9 to TRBJ1-6; D is uncertain. Germline CDR1 SGDLS, CDR2 YYNGEE. The ends were cut back, 5 bases at V and 4 bases at J, with 10 bases in the middle. The CDR3 length is 14 residues. CDR3: CASSALGYNSPLHF. DNA of the CDR3: TGTGCCAGCAGTGCTTTGGGGTATAATTCACCCCTCCACTTT.

The chain combines TRBV12-5 with TRBJ1-5, with a possible D match to TRBD1 (6 bases). The CDR3 contains 16 residues. Trimming left V 6 bases short and J 0 bases short, with 15 bases between. Per the germline V gene, CDR1 is LGHNT and CDR2 is FRNRAP. CDR3 loop: CASGGDTGYSNQPQHF. CDR3 coding DNA: TGTGCTAGTGGAGGGGACACAGGATATAGCAATCAGCCCCAGCATTTT.

The chain links TRBV15 to TRBJ1-2; D ambiguous. Trimming removed 1 base at V and 0 bases at J, with 6 bases between. CDR1 and CDR2 (germline): LNHNV, YYDKDF (reference sequence). The CDR3 has 14 residues. The CDR3 here is CATSRAETNYGYTF. CDR3 sequence (DNA): TGTGCCACCAGCAGAGCCGAGACTAACTATGGCTACACCTTC.

By sample fraction, this clone is medium-sized. The chain couples TRBV6-7 to TRBJ2-7; D not resolved. TRBV6-7 is reported as an ORF; its role is uncertain. Trimming took 0 bases from V and 2 from J, leaving 2 bases between them. The CDR3 extends over 12 amino acids. CDR3 DNA sequence: TGTGCCAGCAGTTACTCGGCCTACGAGCAGTACTTC. Translated, it gives CASSYSAYEQYF.

In this sample, this clone is medium-sized (0.01 to 0.1%). This chain connects TRBV28 to TRBJ1-1; D not certain. CDR3 size: 14 residues. CDR1 is MDHEN, CDR2 SYDVKM, per germline. V was pared by 8 bases and J by 4 bases, with 17 bases between. CDR3 coding DNA: TGTGCCAGCCGAACGGCTCAAGCGGGCACTGAAGCTTTCTTT. This translates into CASRTAQAGTEAFF.

This clone is judged medium-sized (0.01 to 0.1%). The chain joins TRBV11-3 to TRBJ1-1; TRBD1 agrees at 7 bases. The junction had 17 bases not matched to a gene; V was cut back by 2 bases and J by 5 bases. This CDR3 is 18 amino acids long. Germline assignment: CDR1 SGHNT and CDR2 YENEEA. As DNA, the CDR3 is TGTGCCAGCAGCTTAAGCGGATTGGGGCAGGGGGTGGGTACTGAAGCTTTCTTT. As protein: CASSLSGLGQGVGTEAFF. Full variable domain (remainder filled in from reference TRBV11-3 and TRBJ1-1): EAGVVQSPRYKIIEKKQPVAFWCNPISGHNTLYWYLQNLGQGPELLIRYENEEAVDDSQLPKDRFSAERLKGVDSTLKIQPAELGDSAVYLCASSLSGLGQGVGTEAFFGQGTRLTVV.

This clone was detected only a few times. V is TRBV7-1 and J is TRBJ2-1, with unresolved D. TRBV7-1 is recorded as an ORF, its role being uncertain. The CDR3 sequence is 14 residues long. V was pared by 5 bases and J by 5 bases, with 13 bases between. The CDR3 sequence is CASSKGPPDNEQFF. Here the CDR3 DNA reads TGTGCCAGCAGCAAAGGCCCCCCCGACAATGAGCAGTTCTTC.

To note about this clone: From the germline J gene comes the end of the CDR3, since the read stops 1 residue before it. The V gene is TRBV6-1, the J gene TRBJ2-5; D not resolved. Germline V gene sequence: CDR1 MNHNS, CDR2 SASEGT. V gave up 1 base and J gave up 5 bases, with 8 bases separating them. The CDR3 sequence is 13 residues long. The CDR3 loop reads CASSEDPWETQYF. The DNA read from the CDR3 is TGTGCCAGCAGTGAAGATCCCTGGGAGACCCAGTAC.

The CDR3 DNA reads as TGTGCCAGCAGTGTCGGGACGGGCAAGTCTCAGCCCCAGCATTTT. Protein product: CASSVGTGKSQPQHF. V is TRBV6-8 and J is TRBJ1-5; D might be TRBD1 (5 bases). Trimming pared 5 bases from V and 6 bases from J, leaving 17 bases between. This CDR3 is 15 amino acids long. CDR1 and CDR2 (germline): MNHGY, SAAAGT.

The chain combines TRBV30 with TRBJ2-5; a possible D gene is TRBD1 (6 bases). The CDR3 sequence is 15 residues long. V lost 0 bases and J lost 4, with 15 bases in between. The germline gives CDR1 GTSNPN, CDR2 SVGIG (reference sequence). The CDR3 region has the DNA TGTGCCTGGAGTGTGGGGGCAGGAGTGGGAGAGACCCAGTACTTC. Translating gives CAWSVGAGVGETQYF.

This chain uses TRBV9 with TRBJ2-7; D is possibly TRBD1 (5 bases). V was cut by 4 bases and J by 3 bases, with 14 bases left in between. CDR1 is SGDLS and CDR2 is YYNGEE in the germline V gene. This CDR3 has 14 amino acids. The DNA for the CDR3 is TGTGCCAGCAGCCCCCAGGGTTTGTTCTACGAGCAGTACTTC. Translating gives CASSPQGLFYEQYF.

The sample holds a few counts of this clone. The chain uses TRBV6-7 and TRBJ1-4, with D possibly being TRBD1 (5 bases). TRBV6-7 is filed as an ORF, its function uncertain. The CDR3 covers 11 residues. The V end lost 4 bases, the J end lost 8 bases, and 5 bases lay between the germline ends. DNA of the CDR3: TGTGCCAGCAGTTGGGGGGAAAAACTGTTTTTT. Protein sequence: CASSWGEKLFF.

V and J are TRBV6-8 and TRBJ2-7; D gene uncertain. The CDR3 has 14 residues. Per the germline V gene, CDR1 is MNHGY and CDR2 is SAAAGT. Trimming cost V 5 bases and J 5 bases, with 16 bases left between them. The CDR3 sequence is CASSDRGLSDEQYF. CDR3 DNA sequence: TGTGCCAGCAGTGACCGAGGTTTGAGCGACGAGCAGTACTTC.

The chain uses TRBV6-8 and TRBJ2-2, with 10 bases aligning to TRBD2. Germline CDR1 and CDR2: MNHGY and SAAAGT. The ends lost 6 bases at V and 0 bases at J; junction bases unmatched: 4. This CDR3 comprises 16 residues. Here the CDR3 DNA reads TGTGCCAGCAGACGAGGACTAGCGGCGAACACCGGGGAGCTGTTTTTT. Translating it yields CASRRGLAANTGELFF.

In this sample, this clone turned up a few times. This chain uses TRBV19 with TRBJ2-7; D not resolved. Germline V gene data show CDR1 as LNHDA and CDR2 as SQIVND (reference sequence). CDR3 length: 14 amino acids. The ends were cut back, 4 bases at V and 9 bases at J, with 19 bases in the middle. This chain's CDR3 is CASSKESYGRWQYF. The DNA for the CDR3 is TGTGCCAGTAGTAAGGAGAGCTATGGCCGTTGGCAGTACTTC.

The CDR3 loop reads CATRVNQGDSPLHF. CDR3 DNA: TGTGCCACCAGAGTCAATCAGGGGGATTCACCCCTCCACTTT. The V call is TRBV15, the J call TRBJ1-6; 7 bases are shared with TRBD1. The V gene's germline CDR1 is LNHNV and CDR2 YYDKDF (reference sequence). V was clipped by 6 bases and J by 8 bases; unmatched bases: 7. This CDR3 is built from 14 residues.

About this clone: The junction shows a germline mismatch at one end, possibly a read error. The DNA has a base that is unclear or was not read; X is used for its residue. The V call is TRBV5-1, the J call TRBJ2-1; 8 bases match TRBD2. The CDR3 has 15 residues. The germline V gene encodes CDR1 SGHRS and CDR2 YFSETQ. Here the CDR3 DNA reads TGCGCCRGCAGCTTGTTCGCGGGGGGCCCCAATGAGCAGTTCTTC. This translates into CAXSLFAGGPNEQFF.

This clone was counted only a few times. This chain links TRBV28 with TRBJ1-5; 9 bases fit TRBD1. The V gene end was trimmed by 6 bases and the J gene end by 5 bases; junction bases not matched to a gene: 11. The germline V gene has CDR1 MDHEN and CDR2 SYDVKM. This CDR3 region has 16 residues. The CDR3 DNA reads as TGTGCCAGCAGGGGACCGGGACAGGGCTCGCATCAGCCCCAGCATTTT. The encoded protein is CASRGPGQGSHQPQHF.

This clone appeared a few times. The chain employs TRBV19 and TRBJ1-1, with a possible D match to TRBD1 (6 bases). The CDR3 covers 12 residues. The germline V gene encodes CDR1 LNHDA and CDR2 SQIVND (reference sequence). V was trimmed by 3 bases and J by 9 bases, leaving 11 bases between them. In nucleotides, the CDR3 is TGTGCCAGTAGTATCCAAGGACAGCAAGCTTTCTTT. Amino acids: CASSIQGQQAFF. The variable domain in full, completed from reference TRBV19 and TRBJ1-1, reads DGGITQSPKYLFRKEGQNVTLSCEQNLNHDAMYWYRQDPGQGLRLIYYSQIVNDFQKGDIAEGYSVSREKKESFPLTVTSAQKNPTAFYLCASSIQGQQAFFGQGTRLTVV.

This clone is medium-sized (0.01 to 0.1%). This chain connects TRBV11-3 to TRBJ2-2; 7 bases are a match to TRBD1. V was pared by 4 bases and J by 5 bases, with 13 bases of the junction left unmatched. Germline assignment: CDR1 SGHNT and CDR2 YENEEA. This CDR3 is 17 amino acids long. In DNA, the CDR3 is TGTGCCAGCAGCTGGCCCCCCTGGGACAGACCTACCGGGGAGCTGTTTTTT. Translation: CASSWPPWDRPTGELFF.

The chain links TRBV25-1 to TRBJ1-4, with D maybe TRBD1 (5 bases). The V end lost 1 base, the J end lost 7 bases, and 13 bases lay between the germline ends. This CDR3 has 15 residues. Germline V CDR1 and CDR2: MGHDK, SYGVNS. CDR3 DNA sequence: TGTGCCAGCAGTGAATTTGCAGGGTCCCTTGAAAAACTGTTTTTT. Translating it yields CASSEFAGSLEKLFF.

V gene TRBV28 combines with J gene TRBJ1-2, with D unresolved. Between the trimmed V and J ends, which lost 7 bases and 9 bases, there was a span of 15 bases. The CDR3 extends over 12 amino acids. Germline values: CDR1 MDHEN, CDR2 SYDVKM. This CDR3 is CASNQPTGRYTF. As DNA, the CDR3 is TGTGCCAGCAACCAGCCGACGGGTCGCTACACCTTC.

V usage is TRBV9 and J usage is TRBJ2-7, with 8 nucleotides matching TRBD2. The CDR3 totals 14 residues. V lost 4 bases, J lost 0 bases, and 3 bases stayed unmatched. CDR1 and CDR2 from the germline V gene are SGDLS and YYNGEE. The CDR3 DNA reads TGTGCCAGCAGCATACTAGCGGCCTCCTACGAGCAGTACTTC. This codes for CASSILAASYEQYF.